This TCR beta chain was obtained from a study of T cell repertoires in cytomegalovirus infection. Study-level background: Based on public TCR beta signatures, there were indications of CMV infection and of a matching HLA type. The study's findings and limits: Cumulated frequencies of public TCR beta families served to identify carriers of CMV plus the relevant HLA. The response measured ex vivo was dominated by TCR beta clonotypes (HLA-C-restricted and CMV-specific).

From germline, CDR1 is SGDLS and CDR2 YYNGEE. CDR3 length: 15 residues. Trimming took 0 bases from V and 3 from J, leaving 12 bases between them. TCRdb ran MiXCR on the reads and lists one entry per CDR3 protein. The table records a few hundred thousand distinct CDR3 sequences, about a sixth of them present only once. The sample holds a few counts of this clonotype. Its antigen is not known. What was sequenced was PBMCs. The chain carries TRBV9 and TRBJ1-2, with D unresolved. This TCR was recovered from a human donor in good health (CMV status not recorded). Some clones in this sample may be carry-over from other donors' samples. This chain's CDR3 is CASSVAIQRDYGYTF. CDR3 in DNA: TGTGCCAGCAGCGTAGCTATTCAGCGGGACTATGGCTACACCTTC. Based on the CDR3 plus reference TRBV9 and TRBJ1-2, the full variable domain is DSGVTQTPKHLITATGQRVTLRCSPRSGDLSVYWYQQSLDQGLQFLIQYYNGEERAKGNILERFSAQQFPDLHSELNLSSLELGDSALYFCASSVAIQRDYGYTFGSGTRLTVV.